This entry is about one T cell receptor (beta chain). What antigen it recognizes has not been identified. Qualities for individual bases were not recorded, and no much larger clone is one base off. TCR cDNA was synthesized by 5'RACE template switching, through which a universal primer site and unique molecular identifiers were introduced. Priming for cDNA synthesis came from both the TCR alpha and TCR beta constant segments. Library amplification involved two PCR steps, and the second step added sample barcodes and sequencing adapters. Sequencing of libraries was done on Illumina HiSeq 2500 (2x100 bp) or NovaSeq (2x150 bp). In the source study's methods: Reads were demultiplexed and collapsed into UMI consensus sequences with MIGEC, and V(D)J alignment was performed with MiXCR. Clonotypes responding to the vaccine were identified with edgeR on replicate PBMC samples, with the criteria of FDR below 0.01 and a log2 fold change above 5 up to day 15. Bulk clonotypes were assigned CD4 or CD8 identity according to which sequenced CD4 or CD8 repertoire held them at higher abundance. TCRdb reanalyzed the raw reads on its own, using fastp at Q25 for trimming and MiXCR for clone calling, and kept in-frame beta chains. Each CDR3 protein gets just one entry, which takes the most common genes and DNA from the rows behind it. V and J calls and clone size were set by TCRdb, not the authors. The sample data list some 320,000 distinct CDR3 sequences, and roughly 8.7% of these were observed just once. The ten largest account for more than 15% of the sample.

Reading the label with the study, this specimen's treatment or condition is: live attenuated yellow fever vaccine strain. Two biological replicates of bulk PBMCs were collected at each blood-draw timepoint. A standard Ficoll-Paque protocol was used to isolate PBMCs from peripheral blood. TriZol was used to extract RNA from bulk PBMCs, from CD4 and CD8 fractions, and from dextramer-positive and dextramer-negative fractions. The germline V gene provides CDR1 SGHDT and CDR2 YYEEEE. V and J lose 0 bases and 0 bases, and a span of 12 bases separates them. The CDR3 numbers 17 residues from cysteine through phenylalanine. The entry retains the CDR3 DNA only, 51 bases that are in frame from base 1. This entry belongs to a study of T cells after yellow fever vaccination (dated by TCRdb to between 2017 and 2020). About the study as a whole: Libraries from fractions with low cell numbers were prepared with the SMART-Seq v4 Ultra Low Input RNA kit. To follow T-cell clones before and after both primary and booster YFV17D yellow fever vaccination, bulk TCR alpha and beta repertoires underwent longitudinal sequencing. Two healthy male donors, one aged 18 to 30 and one aged 30 to 40 years, were included in the cohort. Blood was collected at multiple timepoints before and after primary and secondary immunization, and bulk PBMC replicates and cell subsets were isolated.

What the study reported, not specific to this receptor: Compared with the primary T-cell response, the secondary T-cell response was faster but weaker, reaching its peak on day 5 rather than on day 15. Most clones expanded after primary vaccination were re-detected after the booster (96% of CD4 and more than 70% of CD8), suggesting broad memory maintenance. A small fraction of clonotypes appeared in both the CD4 and CD8 compartments, likely as a result of convergent recombination. The study included only a couple of donors, which limits how far the findings can be generalized. FACS-sorted repertoires could contain abundant contaminating clonotypes from the bulk population, so computational filtering was required.

The sequencing used PBMCs, collected on the day of the first yellow fever vaccination. The source is a man between 18 and 29 years old who received the YFV17D yellow fever vaccine. This receptor chain uses TRBV5-6 and TRBJ2-2, and the D gene may be TRBD2, 5 bases matching. The DNA sequence is as follows: TGTGCCAGCAGCTTGGGGAGAGGGCCGGCGAACACCGGGGAGCTGTTTTTT. The translation is CASSLGRGPANTGELFF.